These 16 T cell receptor beta chains originate from one sample sequenced in a study of OX40 agonist ivuxolimab in advanced cancers. The table came from immunoSEQ multiplex PCR; TCRdb's copy has only in-frame clones and leaves some out. The sample comprises tens of thousands of clones, around 84% of which are singletons, and 0.95% to 1.3% rests with the top ten. The sample was CD4+ or CD8+ T cells sorted from blood, taken in a trial of the OX40 agonist ivuxolimab. These receptors came from an adult with an advanced solid tumor such as melanoma, head and neck, liver or kidney cancer.

The chain joins TRBV12-5 to TRBJ2-7; D assignment may be TRBD1 or TRBD2 (5 bases each). CDR3 length: 15 amino acids. Between the trimmed V and J ends, which lost 2 bases and 4 bases, there was a span of 15 bases. Germline CDR1 and CDR2: LGHNT and FRNRAP. DNA for the CDR3: TGTGCTAGTGGTTTGACGGGACGGCGGCCATACGAGCAGTACTTC. It yields the protein CASGLTGRRPYEQYF.

The CDR3 protein is CASSLLLGQGDQPQHF. The CDR3 DNA reads as TGTGCCAGCAGCTTACTCCTGGGGCAGGGAGATCAGCCCCAGCATTTT. This chain uses TRBV7-2 with TRBJ1-5; maybe TRBD1 (5 bases). The CDR3 is 16 amino acids. From germline, CDR1 is SGHTA and CDR2 FQGNSA. V gave up 2 bases and J gave up 5 bases, with 16 bases separating them.

The rearrangement links TRBV15 to TRBJ2-3, with D unclear. The ends were cut back, 0 bases at V and 3 bases at J, with 10 bases in the middle. The CDR3 totals 15 residues. Germline CDR1 and CDR2: LNHNV and YYDKDF (reference sequence). The CDR3, as DNA: TGTGCCACCAGCAGAGATCCGGTGCTTACAGATACGCAGTATTTT. Translating it yields CATSRDPVLTDTQYF.

The chain links TRBV2 to TRBJ1-1, with 7 bases lining up with TRBD1. CDR1 and CDR2 (germline): SNHLY, FYNNEI. V dropped 6 bases and J dropped 2; count of bases not matched to a gene: 9. The CDR3 runs 15 residues. The CDR3 DNA is TGTGCCAGCAGGGCGGGACAGCCGGGAAACACTGAAGCTTTCTTT. Translation: CASRAGQPGNTEAFF.

This clone was counted once. The rearrangement joins TRBV19 to TRBJ2-7, with D unclear. The CDR3 spans 15 residues. Trimming left V 6 bases short and J 0 bases short, with 15 bases between. Germline values: CDR1 LNHDA, CDR2 SQIVND (reference sequence). The CDR3 spells CASSLGTVYSYEQYF. The CDR3, as DNA: TGTGCCAGTAGCCTTGGAACGGTCTACTCCTACGAGCAGTACTTC. The variable domain in full, completed from reference TRBV19 and TRBJ2-7, reads DGGITQSPKYLFRKEGQNVTLSCEQNLNHDAMYWYRQDPGQGLRLIYYSQIVNDFQKGDIAEGYSVSREKKESFPLTVTSAQKNPTAFYLCASSLGTVYSYEQYFGPGTRLTVT.

The V call is TRBV29-1, the J call TRBJ1-4; D gene ambiguous. Trimming removed 6 bases at V and 5 bases at J, with 16 bases between. Germline loops: CDR1 SQVTM, CDR2 ANQGSEA. This CDR3 has 14 amino acids. The CDR3 region has the DNA TGCAGCGTCGACGCGTCAGGAAGAAATGAAAAACTGTTTTTT. Protein sequence: CSVDASGRNEKLFF. The variable domain in full, completed from reference TRBV29-1 and TRBJ1-4, reads SAVISQKPSRDICQRGTSLTIQCQVDSQVTMMFWYRQQPGQSLTLIATANQGSEATYESGFVIDKFPISRPNLTFSTLTVSNMSPEDSSIYLCSVDASGRNEKLFFGSGTQLSVL.

The V and J genes are TRBV7-8 and TRBJ2-7, with D unclear. V lost 1 base and J lost 3, with 7 bases in between. The CDR3 is made up of 13 amino acids. CDR1 SGHVS and CDR2 FQNEAQ come from the germline V gene. The CDR3: CASSLVGYYEQYF. The CDR3 DNA sequence: TGTGCCAGCAGCTTAGTGGGGTACTACGAGCAGTACTTC.

V is TRBV7-2 and J is TRBJ2-4, with 10 bases matching TRBD1. Germline CDR1 reads SGHTA; CDR2 reads FQGNSA. J gave up 0 bases and V 1 base, and 0 bases lay outside the gene matches. The CDR3 covers 16 residues. Here the CDR3 reads CASSLGQGAAKNIQYF. The CDR3 DNA follows: TGTGCCAGCAGCTTAGGACAGGGGGCAGCCAAAAACATTCAGTACTTC.

The chain joins TRBV5-1 to TRBJ2-5; no clear D. The CDR3 runs to 11 residues. The germline V gene has CDR1 SGHRS and CDR2 YFSETQ. V was pared by 2 bases and J by 4 bases, with 3 bases between. As DNA, the CDR3 is TGCGCCAGCAGCTTATCAGAGACCCAGTACTTC. It specifies CASSLSETQYF.

Here the CDR3 reads CASSRLASGLTDTQYF. The DNA of the CDR3 is TGTGCCAGCAGCCGACTAGCGTCGGGCCTCACAGATACGCAGTATTTT. This chain connects TRBV5-4 to TRBJ2-3; 8 bases are a match to TRBD2. The CDR3 totals 16 residues. Looked up from germline, CDR1 is SGHNT and CDR2 is YYREEE (reference sequence). After removal of 4 bases from V and 2 bases from J, the junction contained 9 bases not matched to a gene. Based on the CDR3 plus reference TRBV5-4 and TRBJ2-3, the full variable domain is ETGVTQSPTHLIKTRGQQVTLRCSSQSGHNTVSWYQQALGQGPQFIFQYYREEENGRGNFPPRFSGLQFPNYSSELNVNALELDDSALYLCASSRLASGLTDTQYFGPGTRLTVL.

This sequence joins TRBV5-1 and TRBJ1-3, with no clear D. In germline, CDR1 is SGHRS, CDR2 YFSETQ. The CDR3 is made up of 13 amino acids. V was clipped by 2 bases and J by 6 bases, with 9 bases between them. In nucleotides, the CDR3 is TGCGCCAGCAGCTTAGGGATTTCAAACACCATATATTTT. It is translated as CASSLGISNTIYF.

The J gene is TRBJ1-4, the V gene TRBV28; no reliable D call. This CDR3 is built from 15 residues. Looked up from germline, CDR1 is MDHEN and CDR2 is SYDVKM. The ends were cut back, 5 bases at V and 0 bases at J, with 10 bases in the middle. The CDR3 coding sequence is TGTGCCAGCAGTGTATCAAGTGCAACTAATGAAAAACTGTTTTTT. Translation: CASSVSSATNEKLFF.

This clone has just one count. The chain uses TRBV6-6 and TRBJ2-7; unclear D gene. The CDR3 is 11 amino acids. The germline CDR1 and CDR2 sequences are MNHNY and SVGAGI (reference sequence). Trimming removed 5 bases from V and 10 bases from J, with 12 bases in between. CDR3 sequence: CASSTGRIQYF. Here the CDR3 DNA reads TGTGCCAGCAGTACCGGACGGATTCAGTACTTC.

The chain combines TRBV4-3 with TRBJ1-3; no reliable D call. CDR3 length: 13 residues. CDR1 and CDR2 (germline): LGHNA, YSLEER. V lost 0 bases and J lost 9, with 9 bases in between. Written as DNA, the CDR3 is TGCGCCAGCAGCCAAGATGGGTTCAGCACCATATATTTT. Its protein is CASSQDGFSTIYF.

The J gene is TRBJ2-5, the V gene TRBV19, with D unclear. The CDR3 has 14 residues. V was pared by 7 bases and J by 5 bases, with 17 bases between. CDR1 is LNHDA, CDR2 SQIVND, per germline (reference sequence). Here the CDR3 reads CASKEHLQRETQYF. Here the CDR3 DNA reads TGTGCCAGTAAGGAACATCTTCAACGGGAGACCCAGTACTTC.

The genes are TRBV21-1 and TRBJ2-1; TRBD1, the table's D call, lacks a check against the DNA. TRBV21-1 is listed as a pseudogene. This CDR3 spans 19 amino acids. CDR3 nucleotides: TGTGCCAGCAGCAAAGAACAGGGGGCAGGGAGTGTTCGGTACAATGAGCAGTTCTTC. It encodes CASSKEQGAGSVRYNEQFF.